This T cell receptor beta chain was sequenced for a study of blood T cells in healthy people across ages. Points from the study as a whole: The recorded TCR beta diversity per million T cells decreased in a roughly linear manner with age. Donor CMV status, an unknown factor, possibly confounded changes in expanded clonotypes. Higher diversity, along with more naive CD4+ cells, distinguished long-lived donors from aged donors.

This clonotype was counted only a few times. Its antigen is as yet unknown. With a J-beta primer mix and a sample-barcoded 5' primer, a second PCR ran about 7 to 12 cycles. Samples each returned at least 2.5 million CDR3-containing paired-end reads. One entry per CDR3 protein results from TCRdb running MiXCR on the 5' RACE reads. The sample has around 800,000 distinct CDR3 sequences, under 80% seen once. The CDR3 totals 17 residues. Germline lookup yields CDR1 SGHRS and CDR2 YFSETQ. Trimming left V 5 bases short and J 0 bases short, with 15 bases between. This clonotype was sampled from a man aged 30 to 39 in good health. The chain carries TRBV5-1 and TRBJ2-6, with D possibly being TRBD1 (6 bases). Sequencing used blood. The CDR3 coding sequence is TGCGCCAGCAGTCCCGGGACACCTAGCTCTGGGGCCAACGTCCTGACTTTC. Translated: CASSPGTPSSGANVLTF.